A selection of T cell receptor beta chains follows, all from one sample in a study of blood T cell repertoires in COVID-19. The data were produced by immunoSEQ multiplex PCR, yet TCRdb's version contains in-frame clones alone and is incomplete. This table has about 240,000 clones, roughly nine tenths appearing once. Sample: peripheral blood. The receptor set was obtained from a man aged 60 to 75 with acute or convalescent COVID-19. Each CDR3 is given with its conserved first and last residue. D genes are given only for firm matches. Some rows mark clone size as missing; the rest say once, few, many or name a class of expanded clone.

j_call	clone_size	d_call	v_call	cdr3_aa	cdr3_nt
TRBJ1-2	.	TRBD1	TRBV2	CASFKGQGVGYTF	TGTGCCAGCTTTAAAGGACAGGGAGTCGGCTACACCTTC
TRBJ2-5	.	TRBD1	TRBV9	CASSPSPGQGRFETQYF	TGTGCCAGCAGCCCCTCACCAGGACAGGGACGGTTCGAGACCCAGTACTTC
TRBJ1-5	.	TRBD1	TRBV19	CASSRDRGRNQPQHF	TGTGCCAGTAGTAGGGACAGGGGGCGGAATCAGCCCCAGCATTTT
TRBJ1-3	.	.	TRBV7-6	CASSSTVRQRGGTIYF	TGTGCCAGCAGCTCAACCGTGAGACAGAGAGGGGGCACCATATATTTT
TRBJ2-5	many	.	TRBV6-5	CASSSPGHKETQYF	TGTGCCAGCAGTTCTCCGGGACATAAGGAGACCCAGTACTTC
TRBJ1-6	.	TRBD1	TRBV6-5	CASSRTGGSPLHF	TGTGCCAGCAGCCGGACAGGCGGGTCACCCCTCCACTTT
TRBJ1-4	few	.	TRBV5-8	CASSLRLGANEKLFF	TGTGCCAGCAGCTTGCGGTTAGGGGCTAATGAAAAACTGTTTTTT
TRBJ2-4	.	TRBD1	TRBV3-1/TRBV3-2	CASSQGTGLAKNIQYF	TGTGCCAGCAGCCAAGGGACAGGGTTAGCCAAAAACATTCAGTACTTC
TRBJ2-2	.	TRBD1	TRBV25-1	CASRQQGSGELFF	TGTGCCAGCAGACAACAGGGGTCCGGGGAGCTGTTTTTT
TRBJ1-3	.	.	TRBV19	CASSSLPDSGRTIYF	TGTGCCAGTAGTTCACTACCGGACAGCGGCAGGACCATATATTTT
TRBJ1-1	once	TRBD1	TRBV16	CASSQDRGPPEAFF	TGTGCCAGCAGCCAAGACAGGGGGCCGCCTGAAGCTTTCTTT
TRBJ1-1	.	.	TRBV6-5	CASSSWSTEAFF	TGTGCCAGCAGTAGTTGGAGCACTGAAGCTTTCTTT
TRBJ2-1	.	TRBD1	TRBV19	CASSIDYIGTAYHNEQFF	TGTGCCAGTAGTATAGATTACATAGGGACAGCCTACCACAATGAGCAGTTCTTC
TRBJ2-1	.	TRBD2	TRBV4-2	CASSQRTSGRSYNEQFF	TGTGCCAGCAGCCAACGGACTAGCGGGAGATCCTACAATGAGCAGTTCTTC
TRBJ2-1	.	TRBD1	TRBV7-9	CASSTKPPGTGSYNEQFF	TGTGCCAGCAGTACAAAACCGCCCGGGACAGGTTCTTACAATGAGCAGTTCTTC
TRBJ1-4	.	.	TRBV3-1/TRBV3-2	CASSRSGAQNEKLFF	TGTGCCAGCAGCCGCAGTGGGGCTCAAAATGAAAAACTGTTTTTT
TRBJ1-2	.	.	TRBV12-3/TRBV12-4	CASSFGQNYGYTF	TGTGCCAGCAGTTTCGGACAGAACTATGGCTACACCTTC
TRBJ2-3	few	.	TRBV7-2	CASSLQIGTGGDTQYF	TGTGCCAGCAGCTTACAAATCGGCACCGGCGGGGATACGCAGTATTTT
TRBJ2-7	.	TRBD2	TRBV11-2	CASSSWGLAGVFGYEQYF	TGTGCCAGCAGCTCGTGGGGACTAGCGGGAGTCTTTGGCTACGAGCAGTACTTC
TRBJ2-3	.	TRBD2	TRBV5-6	CASSSSGRAGTQYF	TGTGCCAGCAGCTCTAGCGGGAGGGCCGGGACGCAGTATTTT
TRBJ2-7	once	TRBD1	TRBV5-1	CASSPDSGGYSYEQYF	TGCGCCAGCAGCCCGGATTCAGGGGGCTACTCCTACGAGCAGTACTTC
TRBJ1-1	.	.	TRBV6-5	CASTARGGAEAFF	TGTGCCAGCACCGCGCGAGGGGGGGCTGAAGCTTTCTTT
TRBJ2-3	.	.	TRBV12-3/TRBV12-4	CASSPRDTQYF	TGTGCCAGCAGTCCGCGAGATACGCAGTATTTT
TRBJ1-2	.	TRBD1	TRBV14	CASSQGARDRGYGYTF	TGTGCCAGCAGCCAAGGGGCCCGGGACAGGGGGTACGGCTACACCTTC
TRBJ1-1	.	.	TRBV4-3	CASSHSRGGAPPTEAFF	TGCGCCAGCAGCCACTCACGAGGAGGGGCGCCCCCCACTGAAGCTTTCTTT
TRBJ2-1	.	TRBD2	TRBV4-3	CASSVAGGHIEQFF	TGCGCCAGCAGTGTAGCGGGAGGGCATATTGAGCAGTTCTTC
TRBJ1-4	.	TRBD1	TRBV4-3	CASSPLGQSNEKLFF	TGCGCCAGCAGCCCGCTGGGACAGTCTAATGAAAAACTGTTTTTT
TRBJ1-3	once	.	TRBV4-3	CASSQGSRQGFSGNTIYF	TGCGCCAGCAGCCAAGGCAGCAGGCAGGGGTTCTCTGGAAACACCATATATTTT
TRBJ1-1	.	TRBD1	TRBV9	CASSDFDRGDTEAFF	TGTGCCAGCAGCGACTTCGACAGGGGCGACACTGAAGCTTTCTTT
TRBJ2-2	.	TRBD2	TRBV18	CASSHASGGTGELFF	TGTGCCAGCTCACACGCCAGCGGGGGCACCGGGGAGCTGTTTTTT
TRBJ1-1	.	.	TRBV7-9	CASSEVGTPNTEAFF	TGTGCCAGCAGCGAAGTGGGGACACCCAACACTGAAGCTTTCTTT
TRBJ2-1	.	TRBD2	TRBV11-2	CASSPRTSGSSYNEQFF	TGTGCCAGCAGCCCCCGGACTAGCGGGTCTTCCTACAATGAGCAGTTCTTC
TRBJ1-5	.	.	TRBV7-2	CASSLGQRVGNQPQHF	TGTGCCAGCAGCTTAGGTCAGAGGGTTGGCAATCAGCCCCAGCATTTT
TRBJ1-5	.	TRBD1	TRBV28	CASYRGSNQPQHF	TGTGCCAGCTACAGGGGAAGCAATCAGCCCCAGCATTTT
TRBJ1-1	.	TRBD1	TRBV4-1	CASSYRGLRTEAFF	TGCGCCAGCAGCTACAGGGGGCTTCGCACTGAAGCTTTCTTT
TRBJ2-1	.	.	TRBV6-5	CASNNGGDNEQFF	TGTGCCAGCAATAACGGGGGAGACAATGAGCAGTTCTTC
TRBJ2-3	.	TRBD1	TRBV7-3	CASSQGDRSTDTQYF	TGTGCCAGCAGCCAGGGGGACAGGAGCACAGATACGCAGTATTTT
TRBJ2-1	.	TRBD2	TRBV7-3	CASSLAGGTYNEQFF	TGTGCCAGCAGCTTAGCGGGGGGTACCTACAATGAGCAGTTCTTC
TRBJ1-4	once	.	TRBV2	CAPSGGGHRNEKLFF	TGTGCCCCCTCCGGGGGGGGGCATAGGAATGAAAAACTGTTTTTT
TRBJ2-1	.	.	TRBV29-1	CSVVLSEKTYNEQFF	TGCAGCGTTGTGTTATCGGAGAAGACCTACAATGAGCAGTTCTTC
TRBJ2-7	.	TRBD2	TRBV20-1	CSASRLAGNYEQYF	TGCAGTGCTAGTCGGCTAGCGGGTAACTACGAGCAGTACTTC
TRBJ2-7	.	TRBD2	TRBV5-1	CASSSSGLAGEQYF	TGCGCCAGCAGCTCCTCGGGACTAGCGGGAGAACAGTACTTC
TRBJ2-1	once	TRBD1	TRBV7-9	CASSFPPTGRSYNEQFF	TGTGCCAGCAGCTTTCCCCCGACAGGGCGGTCCTACAATGAGCAGTTCTTC
TRBJ1-1	once	.	TRBV15	CATSRNRGGNTEAFF	TGTGCCACCAGCAGAAATAGGGGGGGAAACACTGAAGCTTTCTTT
TRBJ2-7	.	TRBD1	TRBV24-1	CATSDPGQGHYEQYF	TGTGCCACCAGTGACCCGGGACAGGGACACTACGAGCAGTACTTC
TRBJ2-2	.	TRBD1	TRBV6-2/TRBV6-3	CASSRQGANTGELFF	TGTGCCAGCAGCCGACAGGGTGCGAACACCGGGGAGCTGTTTTTT
TRBJ1-4	few	.	TRBV6-2/TRBV6-3	CASSLSGTPKSNEKLFF	TGTGCCAGCAGTTTATCCGGGACACCGAAAAGTAATGAAAAACTGTTTTTT
TRBJ1-5	once	.	TRBV28	CASSPTRDFQPQHF	TGTGCCAGCAGTCCCACGAGAGACTTCCAGCCCCAGCATTTT
TRBJ1-5	.	.	TRBV19	CASSIQVRQPQHF	TGTGCCAGTAGTATACAGGTCCGGCAGCCCCAGCATTTT
TRBJ2-1	.	TRBD2	TRBV11-2	CASSLTSGATYNEQFF	TGTGCCAGCAGCCTTACTAGCGGAGCGACTTACAATGAGCAGTTCTTC
TRBJ2-3	.	TRBD2	TRBV7-2	CASSSGLAGATDTQYF	TGTGCCAGCAGCTCAGGACTAGCGGGAGCGACAGATACGCAGTATTTT
TRBJ1-5	.	.	TRBV6-1	CASSEGGGPNQPQHF	TGTGCCAGCAGTGAAGGGGGGGGCCCGAATCAGCCCCAGCATTTT
TRBJ1-5	.	.	TRBV6-5	CASIFSAGINQPQHF	TGTGCCAGCATTTTTTCCGCCGGGATCAATCAGCCCCAGCATTTT
TRBJ2-7	.	TRBD1	TRBV24-1	CATSDQDRGRYEQYF	TGTGCCACCAGTGATCAGGACAGGGGACGCTACGAGCAGTACTTC